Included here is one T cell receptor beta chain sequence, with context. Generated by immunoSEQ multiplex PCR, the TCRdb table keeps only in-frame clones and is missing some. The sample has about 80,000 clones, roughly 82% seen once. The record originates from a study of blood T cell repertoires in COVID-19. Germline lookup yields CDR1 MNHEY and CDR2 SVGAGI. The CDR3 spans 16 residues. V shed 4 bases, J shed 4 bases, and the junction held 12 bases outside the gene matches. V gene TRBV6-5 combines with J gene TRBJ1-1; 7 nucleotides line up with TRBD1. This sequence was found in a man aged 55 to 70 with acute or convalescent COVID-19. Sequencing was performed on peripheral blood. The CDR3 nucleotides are TGTGCCAGCAGTTGGGGGACAGCTACTTGGGGCACTGAAGCTTTCTTT. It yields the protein CASSWGTATWGTEAFF.